This T cell receptor (beta chain) was profiled in a study of T cell responses to AZD1222 COVID-19 vaccine. Across the whole study: Pooling was applied to second doses at about 4 or about 12 weeks.

Libraries were prepared by immunoSEQ multiplex PCR; TCRdb keeps only in-frame clonotypes and omits some of them. Counted here are around 140,000 clones, roughly nine tenths occurring once; the ten biggest clones make up under 2%. Study findings and constraints: Seropositive status at baseline applied to only a handful of AZD1222 recipients. As reported, nearly half of all spike-specific TCRs target variant regions that are unmutated. Most donors were white British and more were female, and clonal diversity was possibly underestimated.

Unmatched junction bases numbered 10, after V lost 8 bases and J lost 10 bases. Germline CDR1 is WSHSY and CDR2 is SAAADI. CDR3 length equals 15 residues. As to this clone: Antigen specificity is unknown.

The input for sequencing was peripheral blood, taken on day 0 of AZD1222 vaccination. The receptor comes from an adult in good health. This chain joins TRBV10-2 and TRBJ2-1; 14 nucleotides align to TRBD2. CDR3 bases: TGCGCCAGCGCGACCGGGACTAGCGGGAGTCTAGAGCAGTTCTTC. It codes for CASATGTSGSLEQFF.